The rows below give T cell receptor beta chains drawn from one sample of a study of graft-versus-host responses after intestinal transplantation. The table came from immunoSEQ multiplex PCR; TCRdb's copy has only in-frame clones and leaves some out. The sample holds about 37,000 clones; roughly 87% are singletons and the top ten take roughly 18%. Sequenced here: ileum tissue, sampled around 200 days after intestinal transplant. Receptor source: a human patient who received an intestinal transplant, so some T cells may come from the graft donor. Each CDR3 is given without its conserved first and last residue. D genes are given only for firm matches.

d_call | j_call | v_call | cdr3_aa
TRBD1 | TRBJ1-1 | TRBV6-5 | ASSSRQGAEAF
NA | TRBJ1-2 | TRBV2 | ASRGTSPNGYT
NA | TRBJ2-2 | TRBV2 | ASSGQSTGELF
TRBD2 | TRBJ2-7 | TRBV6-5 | ASSSPERGRSYEQY
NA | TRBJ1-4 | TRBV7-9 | ASSFDEKLF
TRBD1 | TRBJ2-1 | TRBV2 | ASRQGNYNEQF
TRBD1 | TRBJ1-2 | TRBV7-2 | ASSLGQGPRAGYT
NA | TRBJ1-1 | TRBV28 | ASSLTAFPMNTEAF
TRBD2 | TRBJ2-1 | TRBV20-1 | SATREDEQF
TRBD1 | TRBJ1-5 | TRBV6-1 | ASSGTISGTGENQPQH
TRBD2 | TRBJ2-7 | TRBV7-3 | ASSFPSGTSYEQY
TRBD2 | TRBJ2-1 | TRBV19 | ASSIENSGISEQF
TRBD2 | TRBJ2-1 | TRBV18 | ASSRLAGNEQF